This paragraph reports one T cell receptor beta chain. Germline lookup yields CDR1 SNHLY and CDR2 FYNNEI. This CDR3 comprises 14 residues. V was clipped by 0 bases and J by 6 bases, with 11 bases between them. These data are taken from a study of blood T cell repertoires in COVID-19. Across the whole study: In each case, the material was cDNA or gDNA derived from T cells, B-cell-depleted T cells, or PBMCs.

The authors' processing: From reference gene primer amplification, estimates of nucleated cell counts were derived. Repertoires were generated with immunoSEQ multiplex PCR, while TCRdb's copy carries only in-frame clones and drops some. V and J calls and clone size come straight from that table; D and trimming were deduced from the DNA. The data show 250,000 to 400,000 clones, roughly 87% seen once. The receptor comes from a man in his fifties or sixties with active or convalescent COVID-19. Sequenced: peripheral blood. The V and J genes are TRBV2 and TRBJ1-1, with D possibly matching TRBD1 (5 bases). The CDR3 DNA is TGTGCCAGCAGTGAAGCGACACAGGAGTCTGAAGCTTTCTTT. Amino acid sequence: CASSEATQESEAFF. The full variable domain, its missing parts supplied by reference TRBV2 and TRBJ1-1, is EPEVTQTPSHQVTQMGQEVILRCVPISNHLYFYWYRQILGQKVEFLVSFYNNEISEKSEIFDDQFSVERPDGSNFTLKIRSTKLEDSAMYFCASSEATQESEAFFGQGTRLTVV.